This entry describes one T cell receptor (beta chain). This clone was recorded once. The antigen it binds to is not known. The sample holds no much larger clone one base away, and base qualities are not on file. Within the sample, other DNA sequences also encode this same CDR3. This entry comes from a study of cytotoxic CD8 clonotypes in ibrutinib-treated CLL (dated by TCRdb to the early 2020s). Background for the entire study: In this cohort, about 15 patients were treatment-naive and roughly ten were relapsed/refractory, while 17 to 18 had unmutated IGHV. Cryopreserved peripheral blood mononuclear cells were obtained before treatment, at response, and at either sustained remission or disease progression. Responses were partial in about 25 patients and complete in 2; after median around 68 months follow-up, around 15 stayed in remission and 12 progressed. Samples at response were collected after a median of 12 months of treatment, with a range of roughly 6 to 40 months. Samples averaged roughly 280,000 productive templates and 94,082 productive rearrangements. Of the roughly 90 people in the trial, 25 to 30 had longitudinal samples available. Results the study describes overall, beyond this receptor: Lymph node repertoires were not examined, and the timing of sampling was not matched between patients in sustained remission and those whose disease progressed. Public clonotypes were found to be uncommon and were observed to contract or remain stable during treatment; the increase in clonality was shown to reflect expansion of private clonotypes at ibrutinib response. Clonality rose at ibrutinib response, remained stable during sustained remission, and dropped back toward baseline at progression. Baseline clonality was found to be higher than that of age-matched healthy donors and was strongly correlated with circulating CD8+ T-cell counts.

For TCR beta library preparation, approximately 2 micrograms of genomic DNA was extracted from cryopreserved PBMCs. Longitudinal blood samples from CLL patients on ibrutinib monotherapy were analyzed using high-throughput TCR beta sequencing. Patients were enrolled in a phase 2 open-label single-center ibrutinib monotherapy trial. V was cut back by 4 bases and J by 5 bases, leaving a gap of 3 bases between them. Counted from cysteine to phenylalanine, this CDR3 has 11 amino acids. The kept DNA is CDR3 alone, 33 bases in frame from the first base. Via the germline V gene, CDR1 is KGHSH and CDR2 LQKENI. Each clonotype received, on average, roughly 9.6x coverage in deep resolution sequencing performed on a MiSeq, where the target depth lay between 1 in 1 million and 1 in 200,000 T cells. The immunoSEQ hsTCRB Kit was used to generate TCR beta libraries. The study's own analysis went as follows. ImmunoSEQ Data Assistant and ImmunoSEQ Analyzer were used for data analysis, and V, D and J genes were assigned according to IMGT definitions. Clonality, which ranges from 0 to 1, was calculated as one minus the normalized Shannon entropy of productive rearrangement frequencies. Only overrepresented clonotypes making up at least 0.05% of the repertoire of each patient were included in the public clonotype analysis. Some 12 age-matched healthy donor repertoires from immuneACCESS served as clonality controls. Imported from immuneACCESS, the table was reduced by TCRdb to in-frame sequences with V and J called. These copies leave out some clones; in studies compared against another copy, an unresolved V gene accounts for under half, and the cause of the remainder is not known. V and J calls and clone size follow that table, whereas D and trimming were derived from the DNA. This sample gives some 300,000 clones in total; about 77% of them show up just once. Of the sample, approximately 7% falls within the top ten clones.

This TCR derives from a human donor with chronic lymphocytic leukemia. In this chain, TRBV18 is recombined with TRBJ2-1, with the D gene not confidently named. The source was PBMCs, collected before ibrutinib treatment. The CDR3 protein sequence reads: CASSQNNEQFF. The nucleotide sequence reads as follows: TGTGCCAGCTCACAAAACAATGAGCAGTTCTTC.